This entry describes one T cell receptor (beta chain). The clone's antigen remains unknown. Per-base quality was not reported, and no clone a single base away is much larger than it. The intended sense of this specimen's time point label: cycle 1 day 1 (C1D1), immediately before nivolumab initiation. All trial patients had relapsed after autologous stem cell transplantation, with cohorts A, B and C differing in prior brentuximab vedotin exposure. The trial cohort comprised 56 patients with relapsed/refractory classical Hodgkin lymphoma whose best overall responses were complete response, partial response or progressive disease. Single-agent nivolumab was administered to trial patients in the multi-cohort phase II CheckMate 205 trial. Best overall response was determined by an independent review committee according to the 2007 International Working Group response criteria. Trial PBMCs were collected just before the start of nivolumab (C1D1) and during therapy at cycle 2 day 1 and cycle 4 day 1. Peripheral blood was collected in 8 mL Vacutainer Cell Preparation Tubes, from which PBMCs were isolated by centrifugation and then cryopreserved.

Genomic DNA was isolated using the Qiagen DNeasy kit from unsorted PBMCs as well as from negatively selected CD4+ and CD8+ fractions. Using primers that anneal to V and J segments, immunoSEQ multiplex PCR amplified the TCR beta CDR3 regions. A synthetic immune receptor repertoire was used to minimize amplification bias, and remaining bias was computationally removed after sequencing. Regarding the original processing steps: Custom Python scripts were used to quantify repertoire diversity as the Shannon entropy index. Unsorted, CD4+ and CD8+ repertoires were analyzed separately, except for combined analyses in which CD4+ and CD8+ sequences were merged in silico. Clonal expansion was defined as at least a 2-fold frequency increase after treatment relative to C1D1, with a pseudocount of 0.5 for undetected baseline clones. Singleton clones were defined as clones with 0 or 1 copy at C1D1, and non-singleton clones were defined as clones with 2 or more copies. Clones expanded in unsorted samples were annotated as CD4+, CD8+ or unknown by matching protein sequences in sorted samples from the same patient. Diversity changes from C1D1 to C4D1 were tested in paired samples using Wilcoxon tests. TCRdb provides this immuneACCESS table in a form limited to in-frame rearrangements. Some clones are lacking; in checked studies, under half of them reflect an unresolved V gene, and why the rest are absent is not known. V and J calls and clone size are as listed in that table; D and trimming were resolved from the DNA. The sample includes 90,000 to 100,000 clones, with around 90% observed a single time. 2.8% of the sample rests with the top ten.

The CDR3 numbers 14 residues from cysteine through phenylalanine. Left in the record is the CDR3 DNA by itself, 42 bases read in frame from the first base. V was cut back by 0 bases and J by 5 bases, leaving a gap of 9 bases between them. The germline V gene supplies CDR1 SGDLS and CDR2 YYNGEE. This sample was included in a study of PD-1 blockade in classical Hodgkin lymphoma (dated by TCRdb to 2019 to 2021). About the full investigation: Nivolumab dosing was 3 mg/kg intravenously every 2 weeks, continuing until either disease progression or unacceptable toxicity. The study used TCR beta sequencing and CyTOF to define a peripheral blood immune signature of response to PD-1 blockade in classical Hodgkin lymphoma. Overall results and qualifications from the work: Newly diagnosed patients were reported to have lower baseline TCR diversity than healthy donors, and relapsed/refractory patients were reported to have lower baseline TCR diversity still. Diversity was lower in patients who began nivolumab less than 1 year after ASCT, so these patients were left out of later analyses to avoid confounding by immune reconstitution. The study covered only a single clinical trial cohort, and the causes of the repertoire differences, possibly disease activity or prior therapy, were still not defined. By C4D1, a significant rise was seen in CD4+ TCR diversity but not in CD8+ TCR diversity (p=0.0027 vs p=0.16), and the rise was most apparent among complete responders (p=0.02). Among trial patients, those achieving complete response had baseline diversity similar to that of newly diagnosed patients, while diversity was significantly lower in partial responders and progressors.

This receptor was taken from a human donor with classical Hodgkin lymphoma. The V and J genes are TRBV9 and TRBJ1-3; the D gene lacks a confident call. Sequenced here: peripheral blood mononuclear cells (PBMCs), sampled at baseline. The nucleotide sequence reads as follows: TGTGCCAGCAGCGTAGTTCCAACTCGAAACACCATATATTTT. It translates as CASSVVPTRNTIYF. Supplemented by the reference TRBV9 and TRBJ1-3 proteins around the CDR3, the complete variable domain is DSGVTQTPKHLITATGQRVTLRCSPRSGDLSVYWYQQSLDQGLQFLIQYYNGEERAKGNILERFSAQQFPDLHSELNLSSLELGDSALYFCASSVVPTRNTIYFGEGSWLTVV.